These T cell receptor beta chains were read from a single sample in a study of T cells in Graves' hyperthyroidism and ophthalmopathy. TCRdb recomputed calls from the multiplex PCR reads with MiXCR, one row per CDR3 protein. The sample lists 600,000 or so distinct CDR3 sequences; about 15% were seen once. Sequenced sample: blood. The receptor set was obtained from a woman aged 45-60 years with Graves' ophthalmopathy. Each CDR3 is given without its conserved first and last residue.

j_call v_call cdr3_aa
TRBJ2-1 TRBV27 ASSWDTSSYNEQF
TRBJ2-3 TRBV4-3 ASSQQTGYTDTQY
TRBJ2-2 TRBV20-1 SALTSGTNTGELF
TRBJ2-1 TRBV3-1 ASSQEGLAGGNEQF
TRBJ1-2 TRBV20-1 SARATGGRNYGYT
TRBJ1-6 TRBV11-2 ASSLAHNSPLH
TRBJ2-7 TRBV30 AWSKSYEQY
TRBJ2-3 TRBV20-1 SASIRREAGDTQY
TRBJ1-5 TRBV5-6 ASSYYRGFGNQPQH
TRBJ1-2 TRBV24-1 ATSDLTGNGYT
TRBJ2-7 TRBV6-1 ASSSRQGAYEQY
TRBJ2-4 TRBV6-1 ASSEGTVLAKNIQY
TRBJ1-2 TRBV29-1 SVDRGRLYGYT
TRBJ2-5 TRBV20-1 SAVTGPNWETQY
TRBJ2-1 TRBV7-9 ASSFLAGGPYNEQF
TRBJ2-1 TRBV9 ASSVDGISSYNEQF
TRBJ1-2 TRBV5-4 ASSIKDGYT
TRBJ2-7 TRBV20-1 SAQLPSSYEQY
TRBJ2-1 TRBV5-1 ASSLSERVYNEQF
TRBJ2-7 TRBV6-2/TRBV6-3 ASSYYGSNGEQY
TRBJ2-7 TRBV11-3 ANSLWGSPGRPFAGEQY
TRBJ2-2 TRBV7-2 ASSLGGRQGRTGELF
TRBJ1-6 TRBV15 ATSRETYNSPLH
TRBJ1-4 TRBV28 ASSPPRALNEKLF
TRBJ2-3 TRBV6-2/TRBV6-3 ASTPDTDTQY
TRBJ2-1 TRBV6-1 ASSQRENYNEQF
TRBJ2-7 TRBV27 ASSFSDRGYEQY